The TCR beta chain under discussion was sequenced for a study of neoadjuvant anti-PD-1 for oral cavity cancer. Across the whole study: Patients mostly received three to four biweekly nivolumab doses at 3 mg/kg before surgery. Patients without progression received a fourth nivolumab dose around day 43, then surgical resection on days 50-56.

Study-wide results and caveats: Post-nivolumab, blood T cell clonality was significantly elevated in non-responders.

CDR1 is SGHTS and CDR2 is YDEGEE in the germline V gene. The V gene end was trimmed by 0 bases and the J gene end by 16 bases; junction bases not matched to a gene: 9. The CDR3 has 13 amino acids. Analysis of PBMCs was direct, with no culture step. Generated by immunoSEQ multiplex PCR, the TCRdb table keeps only in-frame clones and is missing some. The repertoire has 70,000 to 95,000 clones, approximately 84% of them found once; the top ten carry 2.5% to 3.5%. This clone has only one observation. Its specificity is unknown. The TCR comes from a person aged 35-79 years with oral cavity squamous cell carcinoma. This material consisted of PBMCs, taken before nivolumab (anti-PD-1) treatment. The chain recombines TRBV5-8 with TRBJ2-1, with 8 bases lining up with TRBD2. The CDR3 region is CASSLGMGLAGFF. The CDR3 DNA is TGTGCCAGCAGCTTGGGGATGGGGCTAGCGGGTTTCTTC.